The sequence of this T cell receptor (beta chain) was determined in a study of glioma-infiltrating T cells. CDR1 and CDR2 (germline): SNHLY, FYNNEI. This CDR3 spans 13 amino acids. V shed 6 bases, J shed 8 bases, and the junction held 8 bases outside the gene matches. The table lists this clonotype with many counts. Amplification of TCR alpha and beta CDR3 regions from RNA used iRepertoire nested multiplex PCR. One-step reverse transcription and amplification started from approximately 100-400 ng of tissue mRNA or PBMC total RNA. Each CDR3 protein gets one entry after TCRdb re-called the multiplex PCR reads with MiXCR. This table holds 100,000 to 150,000 distinct CDR3 sequences, approximately 25% found once.

Sequencing was carried out using glioma tissue, nonneoplastic brain tissue, or PBMCs (not recorded which). The rearrangement links TRBV2 to TRBJ1-2, with 8 positions matching TRBD1. The TCR was taken from a human donor with low-grade glioma or glioblastoma, undergoing nonglioma brain surgery, or in good health (not recorded which). The chain's CDR3 is CASSVDRGRGYTF. The CDR3 nucleotides are TGTGCCAGCAGCGTAGACAGGGGCCGGGGCTACACCTTC.